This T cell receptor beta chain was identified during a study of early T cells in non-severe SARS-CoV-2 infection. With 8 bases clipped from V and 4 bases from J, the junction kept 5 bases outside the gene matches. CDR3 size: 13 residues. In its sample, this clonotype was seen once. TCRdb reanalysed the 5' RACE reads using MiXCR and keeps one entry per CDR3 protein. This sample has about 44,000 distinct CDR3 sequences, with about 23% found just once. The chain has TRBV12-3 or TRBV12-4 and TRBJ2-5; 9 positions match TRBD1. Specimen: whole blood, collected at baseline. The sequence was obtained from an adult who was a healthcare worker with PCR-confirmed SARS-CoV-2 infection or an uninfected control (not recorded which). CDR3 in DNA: TGTGCCAGCGGGGAGACAGGGGGAGAGACCCAGTACTTC. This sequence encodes CASGETGGETQYF.